These T cell receptor beta chains were read from a single sample in a study of blood T cell repertoires in COVID-19. Profiling relied on immunoSEQ multiplex PCR, and the TCRdb table lists in-frame clones only, not all of them. The sample holds approximately 130,000 clones; 75% to 90% are singletons and the top ten take more than 3.5%. Sequencing input: peripheral blood. The receptors stem from a human donor in a cohort sampled during active COVID-19. CDR3s include the opening cysteine and the closing phenylalanine or tryptophan. The D gene is left open where the match is weak. Clone size appears in some rows only: once, few, many, or a class for an expanded clone.

clone_size: -; d_call: -; j_call: TRBJ1-1; v_call: TRBV6-2/TRBV6-3; cdr3_aa: CASSPRTEAFF; cdr3_nt: TGTGCCAGCAGTCCACGGACTGAAGCTTTCTTT
clone_size: -; d_call: -; j_call: TRBJ2-6; v_call: TRBV5-1; cdr3_aa: CATQPGFPGANVLTF; cdr3_nt: TGCGCCACCCAGCCCGGGTTTCCTGGGGCCAACGTCCTGACTTTC
clone_size: many; d_call: -; j_call: TRBJ1-4; v_call: TRBV2; cdr3_aa: CASRGGSKEKLFF; cdr3_nt: TGTGCCAGCAGGGGGGGGTCGAAGGAAAAACTGTTTTTT
clone_size: -; d_call: -; j_call: TRBJ2-2; v_call: TRBV7-2; cdr3_aa: CASSLVAGQVTGELFF; cdr3_nt: TGTGCCAGCAGCTTAGTGGCAGGGCAAGTGACCGGGGAGCTGTTTTTT
clone_size: -; d_call: TRBD1; j_call: TRBJ1-6; v_call: TRBV25-1; cdr3_aa: CASSEYGGQGVSPLHF; cdr3_nt: TGTGCCAGCAGTGAATACGGAGGACAGGGAGTTTCACCCCTCCACTTT
clone_size: -; d_call: -; j_call: TRBJ2-1; v_call: TRBV5-4; cdr3_aa: CASSLEQNEQFF; cdr3_nt: TGTGCCAGCAGCTTGGAACAAAATGAGCAGTTCTTC
clone_size: once; d_call: -; j_call: TRBJ1-2; v_call: TRBV6-5; cdr3_aa: CASSIPGGSYTF; cdr3_nt: TGTGCCAGCAGCATCCCCGGGGGGTCATACACCTTC
clone_size: -; d_call: -; j_call: TRBJ2-1; v_call: TRBV6-4; cdr3_aa: CASSEDSSYNEQFF; cdr3_nt: TGTGCCAGCAGTGAGGACAGCTCCTACAATGAGCAGTTCTTC
clone_size: -; d_call: TRBD1; j_call: TRBJ2-7; v_call: TRBV27; cdr3_aa: CASSSLKRTGEQYF; cdr3_nt: TGTGCCAGCAGTTCCCTGAAGAGGACAGGGGAGCAGTACTTC
clone_size: -; d_call: -; j_call: TRBJ2-5; v_call: TRBV6-1; cdr3_aa: CASSDRWGEETQYF; cdr3_nt: TGTGCCAGCAGTGATAGGTGGGGAGAAGAGACCCAGTACTTC
clone_size: -; d_call: TRBD1; j_call: TRBJ1-2; v_call: TRBV4-1; cdr3_aa: CASSQWTGAKANYGYTF; cdr3_nt: TGCGCCAGCAGCCAATGGACAGGGGCTAAAGCAAACTATGGCTACACCTTC
clone_size: -; d_call: -; j_call: TRBJ1-1; v_call: TRBV4-1; cdr3_aa: CASSLKWGLQGTEAFF; cdr3_nt: TGCGCCAGCAGCCTGAAGTGGGGCTTGCAAGGCACTGAAGCTTTCTTT
clone_size: -; d_call: -; j_call: TRBJ2-2; v_call: TRBV5-6; cdr3_aa: CASSGGAGTWDGELFF; cdr3_nt: TGTGCCAGCAGCGGTGGGGCAGGAACTTGGGACGGGGAGCTGTTTTTT
clone_size: few; d_call: -; j_call: TRBJ2-4; v_call: TRBV7-8; cdr3_aa: CASSDGQLLAKNIQYF; cdr3_nt: TGTGCCAGCAGCGACGGACAGTTACTAGCCAAAAACATTCAGTACTTC
clone_size: -; d_call: -; j_call: TRBJ2-3; v_call: TRBV9; cdr3_aa: CASSPAEGGSTDTQYF; cdr3_nt: TGTGCCAGCAGCCCGGCCGAAGGCGGAAGCACAGATACGCAGTATTTT
clone_size: -; d_call: TRBD2; j_call: TRBJ2-7; v_call: TRBV23-1; cdr3_aa: CASSQSGLAGENYEQYF; cdr3_nt: TGCGCCAGCAGTCAATCGGGACTAGCGGGGGAGAACTACGAGCAGTACTTC
clone_size: once; d_call: -; j_call: TRBJ2-1; v_call: TRBV10-3; cdr3_aa: CAISESGGPYNEQFF; cdr3_nt: TGTGCCATCAGTGAGTCCGGAGGGCCCTACAATGAGCAGTTCTTC
clone_size: -; d_call: -; j_call: TRBJ1-1; v_call: TRBV5-5; cdr3_aa: CASSFITDEAFF; cdr3_nt: TGTGCCAGCAGCTTTATCACAGATGAAGCTTTCTTT
clone_size: -; d_call: -; j_call: TRBJ1-2; v_call: TRBV3-1/TRBV3-2; cdr3_aa: CASSQDHWAAGDYGYTF; cdr3_nt: TGTGCCAGCAGCCAAGATCATTGGGCCGCGGGGGACTATGGCTACACCTTC
clone_size: -; d_call: -; j_call: TRBJ2-2; v_call: TRBV19; cdr3_aa: CASSIQSTGELFF; cdr3_nt: TGTGCCAGTAGTATTCAGTCCACCGGGGAGCTGTTTTTT
clone_size: -; d_call: TRBD1; j_call: TRBJ1-2; v_call: TRBV5-4; cdr3_aa: CASSRAGQATGRGYTF; cdr3_nt: TGTGCCAGCAGCCGGGCCGGACAGGCCACCGGTCGCGGCTACACCTTC
clone_size: -; d_call: TRBD2; j_call: TRBJ2-7; v_call: TRBV4-3; cdr3_aa: CASSQEPLFRAGIEDEQYF; cdr3_nt: TGCGCCAGCAGCCAAGAACCCCTTTTCCGAGCGGGGATCGAGGACGAGCAGTACTTC
clone_size: -; d_call: TRBD2; j_call: TRBJ2-3; v_call: TRBV3-1/TRBV3-2; cdr3_aa: CATSLAGVGPGTDTQYF; cdr3_nt: TGTGCCACCTCGCTAGCGGGAGTTGGACCTGGCACAGATACGCAGTATTTT
clone_size: -; d_call: -; j_call: TRBJ2-2; v_call: TRBV5-1; cdr3_aa: CASAETGRITGELFF; cdr3_nt: TGCGCCAGCGCAGAGACAGGGAGGATCACCGGGGAGCTGTTTTTT
clone_size: -; d_call: -; j_call: TRBJ1-4; v_call: TRBV5-1; cdr3_aa: CASSLGGGVGEKLFF; cdr3_nt: TGCGCCAGCAGCTTGGGGGGAGGAGTAGGTGAAAAACTGTTTTTT
clone_size: once; d_call: TRBD2; j_call: TRBJ2-1; v_call: TRBV11-2; cdr3_aa: CASSSLAGNKVEQFF; cdr3_nt: TGTGCCAGCAGCTCTCTAGCGGGGAACAAGGTTGAGCAGTTCTTC
clone_size: -; d_call: -; j_call: TRBJ1-1; v_call: TRBV18; cdr3_aa: CASSGLGQYAEAFF; cdr3_nt: TGTGCCAGCTCGGGTCTTGGGCAATACGCTGAAGCTTTCTTT
clone_size: -; d_call: -; j_call: TRBJ2-3; v_call: TRBV9; cdr3_aa: CASNRGLDTQYF; cdr3_nt: TGTGCCAGCAATCGGGGATTAGATACGCAGTATTTT
clone_size: -; d_call: TRBD1; j_call: TRBJ2-1; v_call: TRBV6-5; cdr3_aa: CASRQGTASYNEQFF; cdr3_nt: TGTGCCAGCAGGCAAGGGACAGCCTCATACAATGAGCAGTTCTTC
clone_size: -; d_call: -; j_call: TRBJ1-2; v_call: TRBV4-1; cdr3_aa: CASSHRLSGDYGYTF; cdr3_nt: TGCGCCAGCAGCCACCGCCTATCGGGGGACTATGGCTACACCTTC
clone_size: few; d_call: -; j_call: TRBJ2-4; v_call: TRBV28; cdr3_aa: CASSLAKNIQYF; cdr3_nt: TGTGCCAGCAGCCTAGCCAAAAACATTCAGTACTTC
clone_size: -; d_call: TRBD1; j_call: TRBJ2-2; v_call: TRBV24-1; cdr3_aa: CATSEEDRGATGELFF; cdr3_nt: TGTGCCACCAGTGAGGAGGACAGGGGCGCAACCGGGGAGCTGTTTTTT
clone_size: -; d_call: -; j_call: TRBJ1-1; v_call: TRBV11-3; cdr3_aa: CASSLVPDREAFF; cdr3_nt: TGTGCCAGCAGCTTAGTCCCGGACAGAGAAGCTTTCTTT
clone_size: -; d_call: TRBD2; j_call: TRBJ2-3; v_call: TRBV5-1; cdr3_aa: CASSLLAGGGDTQYF; cdr3_nt: TGCGCCAGCAGCTTATTAGCGGGAGGTGGAGATACGCAGTATTTT
clone_size: -; d_call: -; j_call: TRBJ1-2; v_call: TRBV6-6; cdr3_aa: CASSYFETNYGYTF; cdr3_nt: TGTGCCAGCAGTTACTTCGAGACTAACTATGGCTACACCTTC
clone_size: -; d_call: TRBD2; j_call: TRBJ2-5; v_call: TRBV7-9; cdr3_aa: CASSSGLAGGEETQYF; cdr3_nt: TGTGCCAGCAGCTCGGGACTAGCGGGAGGTGAGGAGACCCAGTACTTC
clone_size: -; d_call: -; j_call: TRBJ1-1; v_call: TRBV28; cdr3_aa: CAIKPFLVFSTEAFF; cdr3_nt: TGTGCCATCAAGCCGTTTCTAGTGTTTTCCACTGAAGCTTTCTTT
clone_size: -; d_call: TRBD1; j_call: TRBJ1-2; v_call: TRBV4-1; cdr3_aa: CASSLGTGGFGNYGYTF; cdr3_nt: TGCGCCAGCAGCCTTGGGACAGGGGGATTCGGTAACTATGGCTACACCTTC
clone_size: -; d_call: TRBD2; j_call: TRBJ2-3; v_call: TRBV11-3; cdr3_aa: CASSDGLAGVLADTQYF; cdr3_nt: TGTGCCAGCAGCGACGGACTAGCGGGAGTCCTAGCAGATACGCAGTATTTT
clone_size: -; d_call: TRBD2; j_call: TRBJ2-3; v_call: TRBV19; cdr3_aa: CASSLGLAGPDTQYF; cdr3_nt: TGTGCCAGTAGTTTGGGACTAGCGGGCCCAGATACGCAGTATTTT
clone_size: -; d_call: -; j_call: TRBJ2-1; v_call: TRBV11-2; cdr3_aa: CASSLDSKQFF; cdr3_nt: TGTGCCAGCAGCTTAGATAGTAAGCAGTTCTTC
clone_size: once; d_call: -; j_call: TRBJ2-1; v_call: TRBV9; cdr3_aa: CASSVRGHNEQFF; cdr3_nt: TGTGCCAGCAGCGTACGAGGCCACAATGAGCAGTTCTTC
clone_size: -; d_call: -; j_call: TRBJ2-7; v_call: TRBV25-1; cdr3_aa: CASSVFYEQYF; cdr3_nt: TGTGCCAGCAGTGTATTCTACGAGCAGTACTTC
clone_size: -; d_call: -; j_call: TRBJ1-2; v_call: TRBV6-4; cdr3_aa: CATSRDMKSGYGYTF; cdr3_nt: TGTGCCACAAGCCGGGACATGAAGTCCGGCTATGGCTACACCTTC
clone_size: -; d_call: -; j_call: TRBJ2-3; v_call: TRBV5-1; cdr3_aa: CASSFERNTQYF; cdr3_nt: TGCGCCAGCAGCTTCGAGCGGAATACGCAGTATTTT
clone_size: -; d_call: -; j_call: TRBJ2-1; v_call: TRBV7-8; cdr3_aa: CASSLGIQGNEQFF; cdr3_nt: TGTGCCAGCAGCTTAGGGATCCAGGGGAACGAGCAGTTCTTC
clone_size: -; d_call: -; j_call: TRBJ1-1; v_call: TRBV14; cdr3_aa: CASSQERGRSEAFF; cdr3_nt: TGTGCCAGCAGCCAAGAGCGGGGTCGGAGTGAAGCTTTCTTT
clone_size: -; d_call: -; j_call: TRBJ1-2; v_call: TRBV6-1; cdr3_aa: CASSEEGRGGGYTF; cdr3_nt: TGTGCCAGCAGTGAAGAGGGGAGGGGCGGAGGCTACACCTTC
clone_size: -; d_call: -; j_call: TRBJ1-5; v_call: TRBV7-3; cdr3_aa: CASSLTGDSNQPQHF; cdr3_nt: TGTGCCAGCAGCTTAACCGGGGATAGCAATCAGCCCCAGCATTTT
clone_size: -; d_call: -; j_call: TRBJ1-2; v_call: TRBV2; cdr3_aa: CASMPGGYGYTF; cdr3_nt: TGTGCCAGCATGCCCGGCGGATATGGCTACACCTTC
clone_size: -; d_call: -; j_call: TRBJ2-1; v_call: TRBV7-2; cdr3_aa: CASSLALGARNEQFF; cdr3_nt: TGTGCCAGCAGCTTAGCGCTAGGGGCTCGCAATGAGCAGTTCTTC
clone_size: -; d_call: -; j_call: TRBJ2-3; v_call: TRBV18; cdr3_aa: CASSRLASSSGGTDTQYF; cdr3_nt: TGTGCCAGCTCAAGATTGGCTAGCTCATCTGGGGGCACAGATACGCAGTATTTT
clone_size: -; d_call: TRBD2; j_call: TRBJ2-7; v_call: TRBV7-2; cdr3_aa: CASSLGASGTYEQYF; cdr3_nt: TGTGCCAGCAGCTTAGGTGCTAGCGGAACCTACGAGCAGTACTTC
clone_size: -; d_call: TRBD2; j_call: TRBJ2-3; v_call: TRBV30; cdr3_aa: CAWKGGTSSDTQYF; cdr3_nt: TGTGCCTGGAAAGGAGGGACTAGTTCAGATACGCAGTATTTT
clone_size: -; d_call: TRBD2; j_call: TRBJ2-3; v_call: TRBV10-3; cdr3_aa: CAISASGSGGTDTQYF; cdr3_nt: TGTGCCATCAGCGCATCCGGTAGCGGGGGCACAGATACGCAGTATTTT
clone_size: -; d_call: -; j_call: TRBJ1-1; v_call: TRBV19; cdr3_aa: CASSMRVGTEAFF; cdr3_nt: TGTGCCAGTAGTATGAGGGTGGGCACTGAAGCTTTCTTT